These 6 T cell receptor beta chains share one sample of origin, sequenced in a study of neoadjuvant anti-PD-1 for oral cavity cancer. Produced via immunoSEQ multiplex PCR; TCRdb's table is partial and in-frame only. In the table there are under 8,000 clones, roughly three quarters of which are singletons. The source was PBMCs, collected before nivolumab (anti-PD-1) treatment. The receptors were gathered from a person between 40 and 85 years old with oral cavity squamous cell carcinoma.

The count of this clone is one. The V and J genes are TRBV6-5 and TRBJ2-5; 7 bases are a match to TRBD2. V gave up 0 bases and J gave up 0 bases; unmatched junction bases: 1. Germline V gene lookup returns CDR1 MNHEY and CDR2 SVGAGI. The CDR3 covers 15 residues. CDR3 sequence: CASSYSGGDQETQYF. CDR3 bases: TGTGCCAGCAGTTACTCGGGGGGGGACCAAGAGACCCAGTACTTC.

The rearrangement links TRBV15 to TRBJ2-5, with D perhaps matching TRBD1 (5 bases). V lost 1 base, J lost 5 bases, and 8 bases lay in between. The CDR3 covers 13 residues. Germline values: CDR1 LNHNV, CDR2 YYDKDF (reference sequence). Written as DNA, the CDR3 is TGTGCCACCAGCAGAGTACCAGGGGAGACCCAGTACTTC. This sequence encodes CATSRVPGETQYF.

This rearrangement joins TRBV5-8 to TRBJ1-4; TRBD1 agrees at 7 bases. After removal of 0 bases from V and 5 bases from J, the junction contained 1 base not matched to a gene. CDR1 is SGHTS, CDR2 YDEGEE, per germline. The CDR3 extends over 14 amino acids. CDR3 sequence reads: CASSLVQGNEKLFF. The CDR3 DNA follows: TGTGCCAGCAGCTTGGTACAGGGGAATGAAAAACTGTTTTTT.

The J gene is TRBJ1-1, the V gene TRBV5-4, with a possible D match to TRBD1 (6 bases). This CDR3 region has 15 residues. CDR1 is SGHNT, CDR2 YYREEE, per germline (reference sequence). The V end was cut by 0 bases, the J end by 3 bases, with 12 bases between. This CDR3 is CASSLGRGGHTEAFF. CDR3 DNA: TGTGCCAGCAGCTTGGGTAGGGGGGGGCACACTGAAGCTTTCTTT.

V and J are TRBV6-6 and TRBJ1-3; D is uncertain. The V end was cut by 6 bases, the J end by 5 bases, with 17 bases between. Looked up from germline, CDR1 is MNHNY and CDR2 is SVGAGI (reference sequence). The CDR3 consists of 15 residues. In nucleotides, the CDR3 is TGTGCCAGCAGCCAAGTGAGTGGGCAGAGAAACACCATATATTTT. This gives the protein CASSQVSGQRNTIYF.

CDR3 sequence reads: CAISEAWDTPSGDTEAFF. CDR3 DNA sequence: TGTGCCATCAGTGAGGCCTGGGACACGCCCTCTGGGGACACTGAAGCTTTCTTT. V usage is TRBV10-3 and J usage is TRBJ1-1; tentatively, D is TRBD1 (6 bases). V lost 2 bases and J 3 bases, leaving 22 bases between the germline ends. This CDR3 comprises 18 residues. Germline V gives CDR1 ENHRY, CDR2 SYGVKD.